This T cell receptor (beta chain) was retrieved from a study of T cell clones after liver transplantation. Overall study results and limits: Rather than being deleted, graft donor-reactive T cells may have moved into the graft.

CDR3 length: 15 amino acids. Unmatched junction bases numbered 8, after V lost 4 bases and J lost 2 bases. CDR1 SGHRS and CDR2 YFSETQ come from the germline V gene. Concerning this clone itself: What it binds is not known.

The table came from immunoSEQ multiplex PCR; TCRdb's copy has only in-frame clones and leaves some out. The sample has some 40,000 clones; around 84% are singletons. The TCR was taken from a human patient who received a liver transplant. Part of the T cells may come from the graft donor. The V and J genes are TRBV5-1 and TRBJ2-5, with 7 bases aligning to TRBD1. Sequences were derived from CD4+ T cells from blood, sampled 24 months after liver transplant. The CDR3 nucleotides read TGCGCCAGCAGCCCTACAGGGGCCCTACAAGAGACCCAGTACTTC. Translation gives CASSPTGALQETQYF.